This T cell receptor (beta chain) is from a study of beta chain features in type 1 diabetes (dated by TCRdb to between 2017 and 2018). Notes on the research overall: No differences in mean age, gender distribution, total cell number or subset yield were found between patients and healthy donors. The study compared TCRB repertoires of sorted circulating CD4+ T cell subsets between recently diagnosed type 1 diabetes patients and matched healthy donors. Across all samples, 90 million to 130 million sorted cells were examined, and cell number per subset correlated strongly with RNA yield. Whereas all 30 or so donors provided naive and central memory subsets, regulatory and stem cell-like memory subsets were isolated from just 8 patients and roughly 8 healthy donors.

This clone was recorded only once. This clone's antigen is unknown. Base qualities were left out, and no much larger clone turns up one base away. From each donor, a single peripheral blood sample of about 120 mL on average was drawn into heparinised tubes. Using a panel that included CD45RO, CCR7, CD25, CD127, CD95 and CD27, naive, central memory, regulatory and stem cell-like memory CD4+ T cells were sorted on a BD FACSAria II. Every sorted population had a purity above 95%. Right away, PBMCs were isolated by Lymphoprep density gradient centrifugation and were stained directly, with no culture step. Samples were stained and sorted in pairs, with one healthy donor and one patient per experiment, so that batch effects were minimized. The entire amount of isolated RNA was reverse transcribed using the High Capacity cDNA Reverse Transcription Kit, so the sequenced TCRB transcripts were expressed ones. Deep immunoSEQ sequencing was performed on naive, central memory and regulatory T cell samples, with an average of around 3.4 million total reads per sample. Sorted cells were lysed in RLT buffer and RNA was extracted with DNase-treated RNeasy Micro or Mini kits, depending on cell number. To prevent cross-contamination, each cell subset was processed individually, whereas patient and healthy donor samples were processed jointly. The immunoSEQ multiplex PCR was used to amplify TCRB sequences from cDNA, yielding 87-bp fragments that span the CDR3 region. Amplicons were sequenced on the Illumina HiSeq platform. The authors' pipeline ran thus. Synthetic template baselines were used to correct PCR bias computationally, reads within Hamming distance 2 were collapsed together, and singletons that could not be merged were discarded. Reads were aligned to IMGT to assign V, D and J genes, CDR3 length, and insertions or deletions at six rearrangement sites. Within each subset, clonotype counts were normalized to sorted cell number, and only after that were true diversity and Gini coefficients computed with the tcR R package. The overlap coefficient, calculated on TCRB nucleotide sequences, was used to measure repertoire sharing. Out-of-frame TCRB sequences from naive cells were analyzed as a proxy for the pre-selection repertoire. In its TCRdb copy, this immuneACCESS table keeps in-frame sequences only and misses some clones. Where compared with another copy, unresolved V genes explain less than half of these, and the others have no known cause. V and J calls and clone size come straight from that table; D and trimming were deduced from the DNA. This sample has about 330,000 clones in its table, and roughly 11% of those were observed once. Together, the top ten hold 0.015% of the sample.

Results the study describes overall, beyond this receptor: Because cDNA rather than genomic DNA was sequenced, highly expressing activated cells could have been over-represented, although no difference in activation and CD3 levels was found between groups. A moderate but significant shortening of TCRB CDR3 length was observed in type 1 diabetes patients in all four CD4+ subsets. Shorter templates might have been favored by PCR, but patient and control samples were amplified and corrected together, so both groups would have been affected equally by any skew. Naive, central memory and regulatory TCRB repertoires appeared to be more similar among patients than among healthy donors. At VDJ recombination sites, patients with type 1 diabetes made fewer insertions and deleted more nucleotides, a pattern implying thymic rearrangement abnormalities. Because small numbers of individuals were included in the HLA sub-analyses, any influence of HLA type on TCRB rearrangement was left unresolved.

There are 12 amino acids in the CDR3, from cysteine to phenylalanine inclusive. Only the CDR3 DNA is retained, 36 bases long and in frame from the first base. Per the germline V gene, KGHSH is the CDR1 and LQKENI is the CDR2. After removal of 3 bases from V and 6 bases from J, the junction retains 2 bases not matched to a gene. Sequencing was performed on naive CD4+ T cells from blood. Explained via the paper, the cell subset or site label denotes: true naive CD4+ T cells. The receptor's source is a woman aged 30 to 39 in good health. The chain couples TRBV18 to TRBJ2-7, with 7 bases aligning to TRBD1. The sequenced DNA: TGTGCCAGCTCACCTACAGGGGTCGAGCAGTACTTC. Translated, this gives CASSPTGVEQYF. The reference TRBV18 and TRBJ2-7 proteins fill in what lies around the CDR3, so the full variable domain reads NAGVMQNPRHLVRRRGQEARLRCSPMKGHSHVYWYRQLPEEGLKFMVYLQKENIIDESGMPKERFSAEFPKEGPSILRIQQVVRGDSAAYFCASSPTGVEQYFGPGTRLTVT.